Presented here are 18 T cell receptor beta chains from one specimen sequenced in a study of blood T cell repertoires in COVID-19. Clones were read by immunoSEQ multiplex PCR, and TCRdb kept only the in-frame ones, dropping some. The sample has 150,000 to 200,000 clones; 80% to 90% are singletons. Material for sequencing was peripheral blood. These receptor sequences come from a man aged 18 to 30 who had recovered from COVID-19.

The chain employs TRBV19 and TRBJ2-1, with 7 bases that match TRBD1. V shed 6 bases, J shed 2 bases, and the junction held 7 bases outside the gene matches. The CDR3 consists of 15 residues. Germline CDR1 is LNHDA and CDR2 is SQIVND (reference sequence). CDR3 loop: CASSPRGQTYNEQFF. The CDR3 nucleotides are TGTGCCAGTAGCCCCCGGGGACAGACCTACAATGAGCAGTTCTTC.

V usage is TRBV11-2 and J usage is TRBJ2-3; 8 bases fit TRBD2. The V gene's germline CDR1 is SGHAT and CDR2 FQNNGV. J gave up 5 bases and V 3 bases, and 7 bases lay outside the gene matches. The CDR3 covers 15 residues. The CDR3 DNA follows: TGTGCCAGCAGCTTCTTAGCGGGGCGAGAAGATACGCAGTATTTT. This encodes CASSFLAGREDTQYF. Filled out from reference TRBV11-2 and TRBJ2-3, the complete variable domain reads EAGVAQSPRYKIIEKRQSVAFWCNPISGHATLYWYQQILGQGPKLLIQFQNNGVVDDSQLPKDRFSAERLKGVDSTLKIQPAKLEDSAVYLCASSFLAGREDTQYFGPGTRLTVL.

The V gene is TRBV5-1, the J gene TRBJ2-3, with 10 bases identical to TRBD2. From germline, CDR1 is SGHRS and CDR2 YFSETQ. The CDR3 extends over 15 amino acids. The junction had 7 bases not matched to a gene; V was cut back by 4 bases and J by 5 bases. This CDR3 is CASSGSGRAQDTQYF. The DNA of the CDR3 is TGCGCCAGCAGCGGGAGCGGGAGGGCCCAAGATACGCAGTATTTT.

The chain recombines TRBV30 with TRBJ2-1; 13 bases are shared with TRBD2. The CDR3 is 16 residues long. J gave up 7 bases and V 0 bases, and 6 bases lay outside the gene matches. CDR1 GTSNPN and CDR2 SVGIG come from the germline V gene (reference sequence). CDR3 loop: CAWSVLAGGPKNEQFF. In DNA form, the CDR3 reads TGTGCCTGGAGTGTACTAGCGGGAGGGCCGAAGAATGAGCAGTTCTTC.

CDR3: CASSYSYPQPQHF. For the CDR3, the DNA is TGTGCCAGCAGTTACTCGTATCCTCAGCCCCAGCATTTT. J is TRBJ1-5 and V is TRBV6-2 or TRBV6-3, with D uncertain. CDR3 size: 13 residues. The V end was cut by 0 bases, the J end by 6 bases, with 6 bases between. Germline assignment: CDR1 MNHEY and CDR2 SVGEGT.

This CDR3 is CASSESGFYTEAFF. CDR3 DNA: TGTGCCAGCAGTGAAAGCGGGTTCTACACTGAAGCTTTCTTT. This chain links TRBV6-1 with TRBJ1-1; D is ambiguous. This CDR3 contains 14 residues. Germline CDR1 and CDR2: MNHNS and SASEGT. V lost 2 bases to trimming and J lost 3 bases, with 10 bases between them.

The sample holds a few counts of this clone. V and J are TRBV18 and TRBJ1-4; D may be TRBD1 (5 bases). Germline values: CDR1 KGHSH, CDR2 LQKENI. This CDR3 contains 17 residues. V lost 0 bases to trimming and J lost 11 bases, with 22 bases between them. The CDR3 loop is CASSPPSGGEAFGKLFF. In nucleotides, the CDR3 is TGTGCCAGCTCACCACCGTCGGGAGGGGAGGCTTTTGGGAAACTGTTTTTT.

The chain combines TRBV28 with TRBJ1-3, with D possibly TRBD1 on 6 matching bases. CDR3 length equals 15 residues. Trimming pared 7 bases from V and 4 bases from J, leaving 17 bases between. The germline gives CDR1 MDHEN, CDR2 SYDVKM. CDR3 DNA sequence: TGTGCCAGCATCGAAGGGGGGGCTGGGGGAAACACCATATATTTT. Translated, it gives CASIEGGAGGNTIYF.

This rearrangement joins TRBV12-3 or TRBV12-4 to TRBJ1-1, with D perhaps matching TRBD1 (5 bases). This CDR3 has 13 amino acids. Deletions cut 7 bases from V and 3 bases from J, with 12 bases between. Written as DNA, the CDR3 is TGTGCCAGCACCCAAGAGACAGACACTGAAGCTTTCTTT. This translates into CASTQETDTEAFF.

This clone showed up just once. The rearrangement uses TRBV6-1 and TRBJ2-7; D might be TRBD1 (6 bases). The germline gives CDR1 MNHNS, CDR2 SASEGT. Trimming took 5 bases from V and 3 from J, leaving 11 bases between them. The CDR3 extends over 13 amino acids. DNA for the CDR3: TGTGCCAGCAGTAGGGGGTCTCTCTACGAGCAGTACTTC. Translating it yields CASSRGSLYEQYF.

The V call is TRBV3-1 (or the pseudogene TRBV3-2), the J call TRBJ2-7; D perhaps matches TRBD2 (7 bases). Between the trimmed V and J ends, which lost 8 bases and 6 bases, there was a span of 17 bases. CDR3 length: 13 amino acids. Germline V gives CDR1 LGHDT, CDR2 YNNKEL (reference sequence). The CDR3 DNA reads TGTGCCAGCTCCCGGCGGGGGCCCGGCGAGCAGTACTTC. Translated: CASSRRGPGEQYF.

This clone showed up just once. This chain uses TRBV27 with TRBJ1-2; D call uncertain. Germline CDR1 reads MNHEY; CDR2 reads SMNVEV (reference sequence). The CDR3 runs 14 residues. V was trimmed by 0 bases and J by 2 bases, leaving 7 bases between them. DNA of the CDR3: TGTGCCAGCAGTTTATCGTACTCAAACTATGGCTACACCTTC. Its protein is CASSLSYSNYGYTF.

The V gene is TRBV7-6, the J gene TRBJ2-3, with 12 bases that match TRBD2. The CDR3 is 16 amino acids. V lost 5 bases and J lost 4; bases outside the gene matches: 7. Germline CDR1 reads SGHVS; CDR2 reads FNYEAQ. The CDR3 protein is CASSETSGRAADTQYF. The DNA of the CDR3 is TGTGCCAGCAGCGAGACTAGCGGGAGAGCGGCAGATACGCAGTATTTT.

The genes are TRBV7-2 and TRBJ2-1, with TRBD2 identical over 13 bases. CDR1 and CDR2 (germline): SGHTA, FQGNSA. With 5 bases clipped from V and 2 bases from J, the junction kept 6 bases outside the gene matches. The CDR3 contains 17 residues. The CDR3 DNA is TGTGCCAGCAGCCAAGGCGGACTAGCGGGGGCCTACAATGAGCAGTTCTTC. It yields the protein CASSQGGLAGAYNEQFF.

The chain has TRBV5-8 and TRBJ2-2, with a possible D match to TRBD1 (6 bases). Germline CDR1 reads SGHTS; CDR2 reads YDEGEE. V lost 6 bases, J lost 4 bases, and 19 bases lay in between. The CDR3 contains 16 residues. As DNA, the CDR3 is TGTGCCAGCAAGATTCGGGGTGGGGGCCCCACCGGGGAGCTGTTTTTT. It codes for CASKIRGGGPTGELFF.

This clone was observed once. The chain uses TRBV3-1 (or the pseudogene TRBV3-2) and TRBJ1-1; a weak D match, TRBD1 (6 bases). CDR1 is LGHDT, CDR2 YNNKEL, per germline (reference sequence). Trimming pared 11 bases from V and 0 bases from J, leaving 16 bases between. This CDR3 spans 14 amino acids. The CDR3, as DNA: TGTGCCTCCATGATGACAGGCGTGAACACTGAAGCTTTCTTT. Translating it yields CASMMTGVNTEAFF.

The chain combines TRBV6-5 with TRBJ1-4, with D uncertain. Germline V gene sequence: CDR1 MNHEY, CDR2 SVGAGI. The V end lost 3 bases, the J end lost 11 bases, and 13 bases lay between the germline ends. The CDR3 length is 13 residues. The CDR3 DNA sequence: TGTGCCAGCAGTTATCGTGGGTCGGGGAAACTGTTTTTT. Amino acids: CASSYRGSGKLFF.

CDR3 nucleotides: TGTGCCAGCAGTTACTCGAGTAGCAGCTACACCTTC. Amino acid sequence: CASSYSSSSYTF. The chain couples TRBV6-5 to TRBJ1-2; D is unclear. CDR1 is MNHEY, CDR2 SVGAGI, per germline. The V end was cut by 0 bases, the J end by 9 bases, with 8 bases between. The CDR3 has 12 residues.